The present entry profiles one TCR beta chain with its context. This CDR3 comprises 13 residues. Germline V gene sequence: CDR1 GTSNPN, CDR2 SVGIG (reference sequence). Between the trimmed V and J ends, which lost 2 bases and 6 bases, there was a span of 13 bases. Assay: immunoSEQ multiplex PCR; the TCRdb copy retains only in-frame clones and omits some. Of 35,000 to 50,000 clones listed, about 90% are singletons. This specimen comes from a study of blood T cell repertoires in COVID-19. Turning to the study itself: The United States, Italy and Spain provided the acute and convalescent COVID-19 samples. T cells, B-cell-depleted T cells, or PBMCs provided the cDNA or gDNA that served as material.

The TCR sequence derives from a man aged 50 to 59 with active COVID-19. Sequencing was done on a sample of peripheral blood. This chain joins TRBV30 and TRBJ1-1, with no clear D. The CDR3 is CAWSFSGWAEAFF. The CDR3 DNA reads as TGTGCCTGGAGTTTTTCAGGATGGGCTGAAGCTTTCTTT. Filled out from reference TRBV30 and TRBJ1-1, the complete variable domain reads SQTIHQWPATLVQPVGSPLSLECTVEGTSNPNLYWYRQAAGRGLQLLFYSVGIGQISSEVPQNLSASRPQDRQFILSSKKLLLSDSGFYLCAWSFSGWAEAFFGQGTRLTVV.